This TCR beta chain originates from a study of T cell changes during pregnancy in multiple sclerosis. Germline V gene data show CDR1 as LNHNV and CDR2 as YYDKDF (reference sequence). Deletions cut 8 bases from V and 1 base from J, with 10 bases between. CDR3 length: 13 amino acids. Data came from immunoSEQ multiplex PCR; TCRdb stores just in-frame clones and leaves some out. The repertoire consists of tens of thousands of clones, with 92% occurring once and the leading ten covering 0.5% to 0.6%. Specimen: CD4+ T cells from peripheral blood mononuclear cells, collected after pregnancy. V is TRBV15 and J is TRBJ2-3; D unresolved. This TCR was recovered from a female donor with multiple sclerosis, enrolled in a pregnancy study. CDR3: CATSLTGTDTQYF. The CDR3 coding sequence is TGTGCCACCTCTCTCACGGGCACAGATACGCAGTATTTT.